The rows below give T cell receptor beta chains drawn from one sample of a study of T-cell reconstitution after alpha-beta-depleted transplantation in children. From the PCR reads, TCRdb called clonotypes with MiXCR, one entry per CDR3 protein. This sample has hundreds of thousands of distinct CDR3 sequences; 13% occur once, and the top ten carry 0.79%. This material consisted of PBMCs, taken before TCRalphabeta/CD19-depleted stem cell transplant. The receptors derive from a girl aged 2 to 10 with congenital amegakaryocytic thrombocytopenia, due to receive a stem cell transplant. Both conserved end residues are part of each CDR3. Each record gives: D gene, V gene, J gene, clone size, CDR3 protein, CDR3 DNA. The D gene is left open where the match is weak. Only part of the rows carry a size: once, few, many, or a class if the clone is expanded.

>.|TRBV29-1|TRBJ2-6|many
CSVGGDNRNSGANVLTF
TGCAGCGTTGGGGGGGACAACAGGAACTCTGGGGCCAACGTCCTGACTTTC
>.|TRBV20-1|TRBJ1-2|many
CSVRGGASNYGYTF
TGCAGTGTCCGGGGAGGGGCTAGTAACTATGGCTACACCTTC
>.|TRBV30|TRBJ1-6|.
CAWTWERDSPLHF
TGTGCCTGGACCTGGGAGAGGGATTCACCCCTCCACTTT
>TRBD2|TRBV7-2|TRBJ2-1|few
CASSPQGLAQNNEQFF
TGTGCCAGCAGCCCGCAAGGACTAGCGCAAAACAATGAGCAGTTCTTC
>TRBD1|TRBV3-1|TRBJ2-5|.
CASSLAGTAETQYF
TGTGCCAGCAGCCTCGCCGGGACAGCGGAGACCCAGTACTTC
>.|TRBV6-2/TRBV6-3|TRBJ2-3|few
CASSYPGQRGLTDTQYF
TGTGCCAGCAGTTACCCCGGACAGAGGGGACTCACAGATACGCAGTATTTT
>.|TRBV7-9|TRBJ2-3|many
CASSYGAYTDTQYF
TGTGCCAGCAGCTATGGAGCTTACACAGATACGCAGTATTTT
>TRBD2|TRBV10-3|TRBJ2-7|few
CATMGLAGGRMEQYF
TGTGCCACTATGGGACTAGCGGGAGGCCGGATGGAGCAGTACTTC
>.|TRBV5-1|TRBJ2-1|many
CASSHPRLGPSYNEQFF
TGCGCCAGCAGCCATCCTAGGTTGGGGCCCTCCTACAATGAGCAGTTCTTC
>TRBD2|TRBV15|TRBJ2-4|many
CATSGRLAGHDIAKNIQYF
TGTGCCACCAGCGGCCGACTAGCGGGACATGATATAGCCAAAAACATTCAGTACTTC
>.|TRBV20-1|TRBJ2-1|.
CSASGGINEQFF
TGCAGTGCTAGCGGAGGGATCAATGAGCAGTTCTTC
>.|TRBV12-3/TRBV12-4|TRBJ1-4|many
CASSPETAYNEKLFF
TGTGCCAGCAGTCCGGAGACAGCCTATAATGAAAAACTGTTTTTT
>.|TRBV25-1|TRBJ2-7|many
CASSRTALDEQYF
TGTGCCAGCAGCAGGACTGCTCTTGATGAGCAGTACTTC
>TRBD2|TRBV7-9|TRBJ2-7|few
CASSLDAGLAIYEQYF
TGTGCCAGCAGCTTAGATGCGGGACTAGCGATTTACGAGCAGTACTTC
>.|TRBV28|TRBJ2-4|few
CASSFGGGGNIQYF
TGTGCCAGCAGTTTTGGGGGAGGAGGAAACATTCAGTACTTC
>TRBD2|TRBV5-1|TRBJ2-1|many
CASSLEGTTYNEQFF
TGCGCCAGCAGCTTGGAGGGGACTACCTACAATGAGCAGTTCTTC
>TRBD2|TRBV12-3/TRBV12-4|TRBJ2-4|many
CASSLRLAGGGTKNIQYF
TGTGCCAGCAGTTTGAGGCTAGCGGGAGGTGGGACCAAAAACATTCAGTACTTC
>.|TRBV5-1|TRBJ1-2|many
CASSSRGDGYTF
TGCGCCAGCAGCTCCCGAGGAGATGGCTACACCTTC
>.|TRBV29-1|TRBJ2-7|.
CSVVTPGGEQYF
TGCAGCGTTGTAACTCCTGGAGGCGAGCAGTACTTC
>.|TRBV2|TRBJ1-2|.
CASSEDNGTPYGYTF
TGTGCCAGCAGTGAAGATAATGGGACGCCCTATGGCTACACCTTC
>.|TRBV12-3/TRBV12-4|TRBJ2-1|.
CASRTGTFNFF
TGTGCCAGCAGAACTGGGACTTTTAACTTCTTC
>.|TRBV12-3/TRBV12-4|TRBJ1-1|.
CASSGDPGRAFF
TGTGCCAGCTCCGGGGACCCGGGTCGAGCTTTCTTT
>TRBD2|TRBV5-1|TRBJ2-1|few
CASSLLAGPREQFF
TGCGCCAGCAGCTTACTAGCGGGACCGCGTGAGCAGTTCTTC
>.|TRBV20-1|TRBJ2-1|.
CSARVLFLGRPHSYNEQFF
TGCAGTGCTAGAGTACTTTTCTTGGGGCGACCTCACTCCTACAATGAGCAGTTCTTC
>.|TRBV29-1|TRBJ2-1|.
CSVEPLGRQNEQFF
TGCAGCGTTGAGCCCCTGGGCCGCCAAAATGAGCAGTTCTTC
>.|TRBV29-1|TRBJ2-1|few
CSVDPRRTAYNEQFF
TGCAGCGTTGACCCTCGGCGGACCGCCTACAATGAGCAGTTCTTC